The rows below give T cell receptor beta chains drawn from one sample of a study of blood T cell repertoires in COVID-19. Here immunoSEQ multiplex PCR was the method, and the copy in TCRdb shows in-frame clones only, minus some. The data contain about 120,000 clones, approximately 88% of them singletons. Sequencing was done on a sample of peripheral blood. These receptors originate from a man aged 45-65 years with acute or convalescent COVID-19. The CDR3 runs from the conserved cysteine through the conserved F or W. D genes are given only for firm matches. Rows may omit the clone size; those that give it use once, few, many or a size class.

D,size,V,J,CDR3,DNA
TRBD1,.,TRBV10-2,TRBJ2-2,CASRETGGGNGELFF,TGCGCCAGCAGGGAAACAGGGGGCGGAAACGGGGAGCTGTTTTTT
.,few,TRBV3-1/TRBV3-2,TRBJ2-7,CASSQRWASSYEQYF,TGTGCCAGCAGTCAGCGGTGGGCGTCTTCCTACGAGCAGTACTTC
TRBD2,.,TRBV2,TRBJ2-5,CASSVLGGPQETQYF,TGTGCCAGCAGTGTGTTGGGAGGGCCCCAAGAGACCCAGTACTTC
TRBD2,.,TRBV24-1,TRBJ2-1,CATSAHSGTSGTGWDEQFF,TGTGCCACCAGTGCCCATTCCGGGACTAGCGGTACAGGTTGGGATGAGCAGTTCTTC
TRBD1,.,TRBV12-3/TRBV12-4,TRBJ1-2,CASSVQGARGYTF,TGTGCCAGCAGTGTTCAGGGGGCGCGGGGCTACACCTTC
.,.,TRBV28,TRBJ1-1,CASSLTRRGAGGTFF,TGTGCCAGCAGTTTAACACGCCGGGGGGCAGGCGGGACTTTCTTT
.,.,TRBV19,TRBJ2-7,CARISGTYTTYEQYF,TGTGCCAGAATCTCCGGGACATACACTACCTACGAGCAGTACTTC
.,.,TRBV7-3,TRBJ1-1,CASSLGSGTEAFF,TGTGCCAGCAGCTTAGGTTCGGGCACTGAAGCTTTCTTT
TRBD1,few,TRBV9,TRBJ2-1,CASSSRDRENEQFF,TGTGCCAGCAGCTCCCGGGACAGGGAAAATGAGCAGTTCTTC
.,.,TRBV6-4,TRBJ1-5,CASAIQANQPQHF,TGTGCCAGCGCAATCCAGGCAAATCAGCCCCAGCATTTT
TRBD1,.,TRBV18,TRBJ2-7,CASSLGQGYEQYF,TGTGCCAGCTCCCTAGGACAGGGTTACGAGCAGTACTTC
.,.,TRBV5-4,TRBJ1-2,CATALAGRNYGYTF,TGTGCCACCGCACTGGCGGGACGAAACTATGGCTACACCTTC
TRBD2,.,TRBV19,TRBJ2-1,CASSSTSGRAWNEQFF,TGTGCCAGTAGTTCTACGTCCGGGAGGGCCTGGAATGAGCAGTTCTTC
TRBD1,once,TRBV5-1,TRBJ1-1,CASTHGTANTEAFF,TGCGCCAGCACCCACGGGACAGCGAACACTGAAGCTTTCTTT
TRBD2,.,TRBV18,TRBJ2-7,CASSPGTSGEQYF,TGTGCCAGCTCACCAGGGACTAGCGGCGAGCAGTACTTC
.,.,TRBV10-2,TRBJ2-7,CASSESGQSYIRTYEQYF,TGCGCCAGCAGTGAGTCGGGGCAAAGCTACATAAGAACCTACGAGCAGTACTTC
TRBD1,few,TRBV28,TRBJ2-1,CASSVQGAGVNEQFF,TGTGCCAGCAGTGTACAGGGGGCTGGGGTCAATGAGCAGTTCTTC
.,.,TRBV6-6,TRBJ1-1,CASTLGGGARAFF,TGTGCCAGCACCCTTGGGGGGGGCGCGAGAGCTTTCTTT
.,.,TRBV19,TRBJ1-1,CASSNRQSTEAFF,TGTGCCAGTAGTAACCGACAATCCACTGAAGCTTTCTTT
.,.,TRBV28,TRBJ1-5,CASSLNQPQHF,TGTGCCAGCAGCCTAAATCAGCCCCAGCATTTT
.,.,TRBV6-5,TRBJ1-3,CASSRRMTPGNTIYF,TGTGCCAGCAGCCGGCGGATGACCCCTGGAAACACCATATATTTT
TRBD1,.,TRBV19,TRBJ2-1,CASSIMDRDNEQFF,TGTGCCAGTAGTATTATGGACAGGGACAATGAGCAGTTCTTC
.,.,TRBV19,TRBJ2-2,CASRPRDRMNTGELFF,TGTGCCAGTAGACCCCGGGATCGCATGAACACCGGGGAGCTGTTTTTT
.,.,TRBV18,TRBJ1-2,CASSPSGGGYTF,TGTGCCAGCTCACCCTCGGGAGGTGGCTACACCTTC
.,.,TRBV6-6,TRBJ1-3,CASSFGSGNTIYF,TGTGCCAGCAGTTTCGGCTCTGGAAACACCATATATTTT
.,few,TRBV6-2/TRBV6-3,TRBJ2-7,CASSYSVREQYF,TGTGCCAGCAGTTACAGTGTCAGAGAGCAGTACTTC
.,.,TRBV19,TRBJ1-1,CASRSSGTLNTEAFF,TGTGCCAGTCGATCCTCCGGGACATTGAACACTGAAGCTTTCTTT
.,.,TRBV3-1/TRBV3-2,TRBJ2-5,CASTTRPKETQYF,TGTGCCAGCACCACGAGGCCGAAAGAGACCCAGTACTTC
TRBD1,.,TRBV5-1,TRBJ1-1,CASSPLTGDATEAFF,TGCGCCAGCAGTCCGTTAACAGGGGACGCCACTGAAGCTTTCTTT
.,.,TRBV5-4,TRBJ2-5,CASSHNGGRETQYF,TGTGCCAGCAGCCACAATGGGGGGAGGGAGACCCAGTACTTC
.,.,TRBV4-1,TRBJ1-4,CASSQGSLLSNEKLFF,TGCGCCAGCAGCCAGGGGAGCCTCCTATCTAATGAAAAACTGTTTTTT
.,.,TRBV4-1,TRBJ1-2,CASSQEGEPDYGYTF,TGCGCCAGCAGCCAAGAGGGCGAGCCAGACTATGGCTACACCTTC
.,few,TRBV18,TRBJ2-7,CASSPQGTAGAAYEQYF,TGTGCCAGCTCACCACAGGGGACAGCGGGGGCGGCCTACGAGCAGTACTTC
.,.,TRBV3-1/TRBV3-2,TRBJ1-3,CASSQGRQGGHTIYF,TGTGCCAGCAGCCAAGGACGGCAAGGGGGACACACCATATATTTT
.,.,TRBV6-6,TRBJ2-6,CASRITGSGGANVLTF,TGTGCCAGCAGGATTACAGGGTCTGGGGGGGCCAACGTCCTGACTTTC
.,.,TRBV18,TRBJ1-6,CASSSMKGNLENSPLHF,TGTGCCAGCTCATCGATGAAGGGGAATTTGGAGAATTCACCCCTCCACTTT
.,.,TRBV12-5,TRBJ1-5,CASVSRNSNQPQHF,TGTGCTAGTGTCAGTCGAAATAGCAATCAGCCCCAGCATTTT
TRBD2,few,TRBV5-1,TRBJ2-1,CASQTSGSGDEQFF,TGCGCCAGCCAGACTAGCGGGAGCGGGGATGAGCAGTTCTTC
TRBD1,.,TRBV25-1,TRBJ1-4,CASREGTVEKLFF,TGTGCCAGCAGGGAGGGGACAGTTGAAAAACTGTTTTTT
TRBD1,once,TRBV6-5,TRBJ1-2,CASTGQDLIYYGYTF,TGTGCCAGCACGGGACAGGACCTTATCTACTATGGCTACACCTTC
.,once,TRBV7-9,TRBJ1-2,CASSLGGLSHDGYTF,TGTGCCAGCAGCTTAGGGGGGCTCTCTCATGATGGCTACACCTTC
.,.,TRBV10-1,TRBJ1-1,CASSQGLNTEAFF,TGCGCCAGCAGCCAGGGTCTGAACACTGAAGCTTTCTTT
TRBD1,.,TRBV7-9,TRBJ2-7,CASSSSRTGESYEQYF,TGTGCCAGCAGCTCATCGAGGACAGGGGAATCCTACGAGCAGTACTTC
TRBD1,.,TRBV2,TRBJ1-1,CASRYRGAEAFF,TGTGCCAGCAGGTACAGGGGCGCTGAAGCTTTCTTT
.,.,TRBV28,TRBJ1-2,CASSTPARGVRYGYTF,TGTGCCAGCAGCACTCCCGCCAGGGGCGTTCGCTATGGCTACACCTTC
.,.,TRBV6-5,TRBJ1-1,CASYPPGGNTEAFF,TGTGCCAGCTACCCGCCGGGGGGGAACACTGAAGCTTTCTTT
.,.,TRBV28,TRBJ1-2,CASSFGGNYGYTF,TGTGCCAGCAGTTTCGGAGGGAACTATGGCTACACCTTC
.,.,TRBV10-1,TRBJ1-1,CASSDRLSNTEAFF,TGCGCCAGCAGTGACAGACTGAGTAACACTGAAGCTTTCTTT
.,.,TRBV3-1/TRBV3-2,TRBJ2-3,CASSQESDTQYF,TGTGCCAGCAGCCAAGAGTCGGATACGCAGTATTTT
.,once,TRBV2,TRBJ2-7,CASSESPYEQYF,TGTGCCAGCAGTGAATCCCCGTACGAGCAGTACTTC
TRBD2,.,TRBV6-2/TRBV6-3,TRBJ2-3,CASSTDQGLAGGRTQYF,TGTGCCAGCAGTACAGATCAGGGCCTAGCGGGAGGACGTACGCAGTATTTT
TRBD1,.,TRBV27,TRBJ1-5,CASSLGGQGRQPQHF,TGTGCCAGCAGTTTAGGGGGACAGGGGCGTCAGCCCCAGCATTTT